Described below is a single T cell receptor (beta chain) sequence and its context. V was clipped by 4 bases and J by 5 bases, with 15 bases between them. This CDR3 region has 15 residues. Germline V gene data show CDR1 as SGHTS and CDR2 as YDEGEE. The data originate from a study of radiotherapy plus CTLA-4 blockade in lung cancer. Participants had chemo-refractory metastatic non-small-cell lung cancer and were treated with focal radiation plus ipilimumab CTLA-4 blockade. The protocol was immunoSEQ multiplex PCR, while the TCRdb copy is restricted to in-frame clones and leaves out a portion. The sample yields about 73,000 clones, roughly 84% seen once.

This chain uses TRBV5-8 with TRBJ2-2; D is perhaps TRBD1 or TRBD2 (5 bases each). This TCR was sampled from a human donor with non-small cell lung cancer that progressed on radiotherapy plus ipilimumab. The specimen was peripheral blood, collected from a patient treated with radiotherapy plus ipilimumab. CDR3 DNA sequence: TGTGCCAGCAGCACGAGGGGCCCACGAACCGGGGAGCTGTTTTTT. It codes for CASSTRGPRTGELFF.